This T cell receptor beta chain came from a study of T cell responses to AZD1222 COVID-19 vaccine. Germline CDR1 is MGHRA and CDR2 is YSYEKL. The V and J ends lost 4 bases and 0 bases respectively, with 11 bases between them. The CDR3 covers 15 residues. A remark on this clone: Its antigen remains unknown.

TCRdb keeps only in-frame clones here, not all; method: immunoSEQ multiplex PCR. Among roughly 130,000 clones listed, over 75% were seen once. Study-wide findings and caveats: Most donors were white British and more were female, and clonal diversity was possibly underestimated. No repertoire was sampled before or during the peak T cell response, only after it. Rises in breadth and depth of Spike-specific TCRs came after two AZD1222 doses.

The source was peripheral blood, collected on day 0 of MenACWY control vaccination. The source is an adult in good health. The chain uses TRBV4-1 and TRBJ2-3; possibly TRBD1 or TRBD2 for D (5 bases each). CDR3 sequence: CASSPSGTSTDTQYF. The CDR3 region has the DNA TGCGCCAGCAGCCCCTCGGGGACGAGCACAGATACGCAGTATTTT.